The sequence of this T cell receptor beta chain was determined in a study of blood T cell repertoires in COVID-19. Overall study context: The United States, Italy and Spain provided the acute and convalescent COVID-19 samples. Sources were T cells, B-cell-depleted T cells, or PBMCs; the material itself was cDNA or gDNA.

This clone was observed a single time. The CDR3 length is 15 residues. The V gene's germline CDR1 is MGHDK and CDR2 SYGVNS. The ends were cut back, 4 bases at V and 2 bases at J, with 15 bases in the middle. Data came from immunoSEQ multiplex PCR; TCRdb stores just in-frame clones and leaves some out. The data show about 430,000 clones, 80% to 90% seen once. The sequence was collected from a man aged 18 to 35 with COVID-19, enrolled during active disease. Sequencing was done on a sample of peripheral blood. The rearrangement joins TRBV25-1 to TRBJ2-7; no clear D gene. The CDR3: CASSGLESPTYEQYF. The CDR3 DNA reads as TGTGCCAGCAGTGGTCTGGAGAGTCCAACCTACGAGCAGTACTTC.